The clone carrying this TCR beta chain was counted between two and nine times. Its antigen is unidentified. Described treatment: oral pan-JAK inhibitor, 5-10 mg twice daily. Lesional scalp punch biopsies and peripheral blood came from alopecia areata patients. Following RNA extraction, reverse transcription yielded cDNA that acted as the sequencing template. TCRdb's table, derived via immunoSEQ multiplex PCR, lists solely in-frame clones and lacks some. The sample contains 150,000 to 200,000 clones, approximately 65% of which appear only once. This specimen comes from a study of CD8+ T cells in alopecia areata. Overall study: Treated patients were scored for severity by percent of scalp affected. Study-wide results and caveats: Between patients, shared TCR sequences were less clear than in mice. This was possibly due in part to HLA diversity in the patient population. Amid tofacitinib therapy, many expanded lesional clones stayed present in scalp and blood.

With V trimmed by 5 bases and J by 6 bases, 4 bases remained unmatched. This CDR3 comprises 14 residues. Looked up from germline, CDR1 is MGHDK and CDR2 is SYGVNS. Specimen: CD4+ T cells sorted from blood, collected at week 4, from a patient treated with tofacitinib. This chain joins TRBV25-1 and TRBJ1-6; TRBD1 aligns across 7 bases. This TCR derives from a human donor with alopecia areata. The CDR3 DNA follows: TGTGCCAGCAGTCTCGGGACAGCTAATTCACCCCTCCACTTT. It is translated as CASSLGTANSPLHF.